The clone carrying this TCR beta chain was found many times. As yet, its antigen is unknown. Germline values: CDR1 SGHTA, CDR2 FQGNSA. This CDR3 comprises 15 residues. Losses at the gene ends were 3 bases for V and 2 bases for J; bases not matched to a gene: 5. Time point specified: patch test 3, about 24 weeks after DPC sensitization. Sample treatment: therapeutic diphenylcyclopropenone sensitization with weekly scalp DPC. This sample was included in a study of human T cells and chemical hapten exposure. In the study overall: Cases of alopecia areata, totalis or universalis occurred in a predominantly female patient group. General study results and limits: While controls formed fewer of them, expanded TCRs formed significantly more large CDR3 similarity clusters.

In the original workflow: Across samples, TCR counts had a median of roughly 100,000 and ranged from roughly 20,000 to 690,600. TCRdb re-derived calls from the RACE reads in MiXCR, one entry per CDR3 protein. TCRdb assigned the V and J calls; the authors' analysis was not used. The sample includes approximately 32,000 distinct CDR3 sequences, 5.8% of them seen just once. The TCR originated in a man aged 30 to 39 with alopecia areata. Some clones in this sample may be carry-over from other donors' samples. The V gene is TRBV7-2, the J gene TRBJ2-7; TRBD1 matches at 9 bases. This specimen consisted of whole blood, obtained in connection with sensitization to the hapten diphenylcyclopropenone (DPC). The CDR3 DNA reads TGTGCCAGCAGCTTCGGACAGGGGCAGACCTACGAGCAGTACTTC. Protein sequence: CASSFGQGQTYEQYF.